This T cell receptor beta chain was found in a study of blood T cell repertoires in COVID-19. Across the whole study: There were acute and convalescent COVID-19 samples, and they came from the United States, Italy and Spain. Sources were T cells, B-cell-depleted T cells, or PBMCs; the material itself was cDNA or gDNA.

Original processing notes: Amplification of reference gene primers provided the estimated nucleated cell counts. Libraries were prepared by immunoSEQ multiplex PCR; TCRdb keeps only in-frame clonotypes and omits some of them. V and J calls plus clone size are reproduced from that table; the DNA served to infer D and trimming. This table has more than 85,000 clones, under 85% appearing once. With 6 bases clipped from V and 6 bases from J, the junction kept 8 bases outside the gene matches. The CDR3 has 14 amino acids. CDR1 is MDHEN, CDR2 SYDVKM, per germline. This sequence originates from a human donor in a cohort sampled during active COVID-19. The V call is TRBV28, the J call TRBJ1-2; 9 bases are shared with TRBD1. The sequenced sample consisted of peripheral blood. This CDR3 is CASSPGTGWDGYTF. Written as DNA, the CDR3 is TGTGCCAGCAGCCCCGGGACAGGGTGGGATGGCTACACCTTC.